The 13 T cell receptor beta chains below were found in one sample sequenced in a study of identical twins. Each CDR3 protein gets one entry after TCRdb re-called the 5' RACE reads with MiXCR. The sample lists approximately 530,000 distinct CDR3 sequences; around 24% were seen once. The data were also submitted as part of a second study, on yellow fever vaccine responses in identical twins.

The sample was CD4+ T cells sorted from blood. The receptors stem from a woman aged 18 to 35 in good health.

In this sample, this clonotype turned up a few times. This chain connects TRBV5-1 to TRBJ1-1; the D gene is possibly TRBD1 (5 bases). The V gene lost 4 bases and the J gene lost 0 bases, with 10 bases spanning the gap. There are 14 residues in the CDR3. In germline, CDR1 is SGHRS, CDR2 YFSETQ. As DNA, the CDR3 is TGCGCCAGCAGCCCGACAGAGATGAACACTGAAGCTTTCTTT. Translating it yields CASSPTEMNTEAFF.

This clonotype was seen more than once but under ten times. V is TRBV7-3 and J is TRBJ2-2, with D perhaps matching TRBD2 (6 bases). This CDR3 has 16 amino acids. Germline V gives CDR1 SGHTA, CDR2 FQGTGA. V lost 1 base and J 7 bases, leaving 16 bases between the germline ends. CDR3 sequence reads: CASSLNRGSGGGELFF. In DNA form, the CDR3 reads TGTGCCAGCAGCTTAAATCGGGGGTCCGGTGGCGGGGAGCTGTTTTTT.

This clonotype has more than one count but fewer than ten. This rearrangement joins TRBV7-2 to TRBJ1-5, with no clear D. V was shortened by 1 base and J by 12 bases, with 16 bases between the two germline ends. CDR1 and CDR2 (germline): SGHTA, FQGNSA. CDR3 size: 14 residues. The chain's CDR3 is CASSLGWGWDFQHF. The DNA for the CDR3 is TGTGCCAGCAGCTTAGGATGGGGTTGGGATTTCCAGCATTTT.

The chain links TRBV29-1 to TRBJ1-1; 9 positions match TRBD1. The CDR3 has 16 amino acids. The junction had 8 bases not matched to a gene; V was cut back by 3 bases and J by 0 bases. Germline V CDR1 and CDR2: SQVTM, ANQGSEA. CDR3 sequence (DNA): TGCAGCGTTGATCGGGGACAGGGAACTTTGAACACTGAAGCTTTCTTT. Residues: CSVDRGQGTLNTEAFF.

V usage is TRBV24-1 and J usage is TRBJ2-1; D is unresolved. The V end was cut by 3 bases, the J end by 0 bases, with 8 bases between. This CDR3 is 15 amino acids long. The germline gives CDR1 KGHDR, CDR2 SFDVKD. The CDR3 nucleotides read TGTGCCACCAGTGATCGGGCTGACTCCTACAATGAGCAGTTCTTC. It translates to CATSDRADSYNEQFF.

CDR3 bases: TGTGCCAGCAGCCCTGTCTTAGGGATTCAAGAGACCCAGTACTTC. Its protein product is CASSPVLGIQETQYF. The genes are TRBV11-2 and TRBJ2-5, with D uncertain. The V gene lost 5 bases and the J gene lost 2 bases, with 15 bases spanning the gap. Germline values: CDR1 SGHAT, CDR2 FQNNGV. This CDR3 is 15 amino acids long.

In its sample, this clonotype was seen a few times. The chain links TRBV29-1 to TRBJ2-3, with 9 bases identical to TRBD1. The germline V gene has CDR1 SQVTM and CDR2 ANQGSEA. J was trimmed by 0 bases and V by 7 bases; bases with no gene match: 5. This CDR3 has 14 residues. DNA of the CDR3: TGCAGCGCTGGGACAGGGATTAGCACAGATACGCAGTATTTT. Its protein product is CSAGTGISTDTQYF.

Only a few counts were recorded for this clonotype. The chain carries TRBV7-9 and TRBJ2-7; 10 positions agree with TRBD1. This CDR3 spans 14 amino acids. Unmatched junction bases numbered 5, after V lost 5 bases and J lost 4 bases. Germline lookup yields CDR1 SEHNR and CDR2 FQNEAQ (reference sequence). CDR3 residues: CASSQAGQGYEQYF. The CDR3 region has the DNA TGTGCCAGCAGCCAAGCGGGACAGGGGTACGAGCAGTACTTC. Looking up the rest from reference TRBV7-9 and TRBJ2-7 gives the full variable domain: DTGVSQNPRHKITKRGQNVTFRCDPISEHNRLYWYRQTLGQGPEFLTYFQNEAQLEKSRLLSDRFSAERPKGSFSTLEIQRTEQGDSAMYLCASSQAGQGYEQYFGPGTRLTVT.

The CDR3 nucleotides are TGTGCCAGCACTACCGTACAGGGGGCTGGGGCCAACGTCCTGACTTTC. Amino acids: CASTTVQGAGANVLTF. This rearrangement joins TRBV7-3 to TRBJ2-6, with 8 bases lining up with TRBD1. Germline V CDR1 and CDR2: SGHTA, FQGTGA. The V gene end was trimmed by 7 bases and the J gene end by 2 bases; junction bases not matched to a gene: 7. The CDR3 has 16 amino acids. Full variable domain (remainder filled in from reference TRBV7-3 and TRBJ2-6): GAGVSQTPSNKVTEKGKYVELRCDPISGHTALYWYRQSLGQGPEFLIYFQGTGAADDSGLPNDRFFAVRPEGSVSTLKIQRTERGDSAVYLCASTTVQGAGANVLTFGAGSRLTVL.

The rearrangement uses TRBV12-3 or TRBV12-4 and TRBJ2-2; the D gene is possibly TRBD2 (5 bases). The CDR3 is made up of 14 amino acids. Trimming left V 10 bases short and J 1 base short, with 13 bases between. This CDR3 reads CATRRGRNTGELFF. CDR3 nucleotide sequence: TGTGCCACTCGTCGGGGTCGGAACACCGGGGAGCTGTTTTTT.

V usage is TRBV5-6 and J usage is TRBJ2-3, with 12 positions matching TRBD1. The CDR3 runs 16 residues. Looked up from germline, CDR1 is SGHDT and CDR2 is YYEEEE. With V trimmed by 3 bases and J by 4 bases, 6 bases remained unmatched. CDR3 sequence reads: CASSWGTGGNADTQYF. The DNA of the CDR3 is TGTGCCAGCAGCTGGGGGACAGGGGGCAACGCAGATACGCAGTATTTT. The full variable domain, completed using reference TRBV5-6 and TRBJ2-3, is DAGVTQSPTHLIKTRGQQVTLRCSPKSGHDTVSWYQQALGQGPQFIFQYYEEEERQRGNFPDRFSGHQFPNYSSELNVNALLLGDSALYLCASSWGTGGNADTQYFGPGTRLTVL.

This clonotype was observed a few times. The V gene is TRBV28, the J gene TRBJ2-5; 9 bases are shared with TRBD1. This CDR3 is built from 15 residues. Germline V lookup: CDR1 MDHEN, CDR2 SYDVKM. V was pared by 6 bases and J by 4 bases, with 9 bases of the junction left unmatched. The CDR3 DNA sequence: TGTGCCAGCAGCTCCGCCGGGACAGGGATAGAGACCCAGTACTTC. Translated, it gives CASSSAGTGIETQYF.

In its sample, this clonotype was seen many times. The chain couples TRBV6-1 to TRBJ1-5; D might be TRBD1 (6 bases). V was clipped by 6 bases and J by 0 bases, with 12 bases between them. Germline CDR1 is MNHNS and CDR2 is SASEGT. The CDR3 has 15 residues. CDR3 loop: CASSLGQNSNQPQHF. In DNA form, the CDR3 reads TGTGCCAGCAGCCTTGGACAGAATAGCAATCAGCCCCAGCATTTT.